This T cell receptor (beta chain) was sequenced during a study of OX40 agonist ivuxolimab in advanced cancers. Study information: At doses from 0.01 to 10 mg/kg, patients were given intravenous ivuxolimab every 2 weeks.

Profiled with immunoSEQ multiplex PCR; TCRdb holds only in-frame clones, not every one. The table records 40,000 to 55,000 clones, 91% of them present only once. Collection of blood occurred at baseline, at cycle 4 day 1, and at cycle 7 day 1. Overall study results and limits: Several nonresponders also turned out to have low normalized T-cell clonal expansion. Fewer expanded clones were found on average in CD4+ than in CD8+ T cells.

Comment on this clone: Its target is not known.

Germline CDR1 and CDR2: LGHNA and YSLEER. V shed 0 bases and J shed 2 bases, with 17 bases lying between them. The CDR3 totals 18 residues. The sequencing here drew on CD4+ or CD8+ T cells sorted from blood, taken in a trial of the OX40 agonist ivuxolimab. The receptor was derived from an adult with an advanced solid tumor such as melanoma, head and neck, liver or kidney cancer. The V gene is TRBV4-3, the J gene TRBJ2-1; a weak D match, TRBD2 (5 bases). The CDR3 spells CASSQEVIRSGTYNEQFF. In nucleotides, the CDR3 is TGCGCCAGCAGCCAAGAAGTCATCAGGAGCGGAACCTACAATGAGCAGTTCTTC.